One sample yielded the 17 T cell receptor beta chains listed below, sequenced in a study of blood T cell repertoires in COVID-19 (dated by TCRdb to 2018 to 2021). Preparation of the library involved the immunoSEQ multiplex PCR assay. TCRdb carries this immuneACCESS record with in-frame sequences only. Its versions omit some clonotypes, under half of them owing to an unresolved V gene in the studies checked, with the rest unexplained. The sample records fewer than 200,000 clones, approximately 85% of which are singletons. Roughly 9% of the sample rests with the top ten. The sample consisted of PBMCs or T cells enriched from blood (not recorded which). These receptors were taken from a woman aged 18-35 years who had recovered from COVID-19.

This chain uses TRBV5-6 with TRBJ1-3, with 7 bases identical to TRBD1. Germline V CDR1 and CDR2: SGHDT, YYEEEE. The CDR3 has 14 amino acids. J gave up 2 bases and V 5 bases, and 4 bases lay outside the gene matches. The CDR3 loop is CASRLTGTGNTIYF. The DNA for the CDR3 is TGTGCCAGCAGACTGACAGGGACTGGAAACACCATATATTTT.

The chain employs TRBV30 and TRBJ2-1; D perhaps matches TRBD1 (9 bases). This CDR3 region has 21 residues. Germline V CDR1 and CDR2: GTSNPN, SVGIG (reference sequence). Deletions cut 7 bases from V and 8 bases from J, with 42 bases between. CDR3 coding DNA: TGTGCCTCTTTCCCCGGGACAGGGCTATATTGGACGGGACTAGAGCCCGATGAGCAGTTCTTC. This translates into CASFPGTGLYWTGLEPDEQFF.

The rearrangement uses TRBV10-3 and TRBJ2-7, with 9 bases that match TRBD1. Trimming took 4 bases from V and 0 from J; bases not matched to a gene: 4. Germline V gene data show CDR1 as ENHRY and CDR2 as SYGVKD. The CDR3 is 15 residues long. CDR3 nucleotides: TGTGCCATCAGTGTTGGACAGGGGAGCTCCTACGAGCAGTACTTC. The encoded protein is CAISVGQGSSYEQYF.

The chain combines TRBV29-1 with TRBJ1-3; a weak D match, TRBD1 (6 bases). Germline CDR1 reads SQVTM; CDR2 reads ANQGSEA. The germline V and J ends were trimmed by 4 bases and 0 bases, with 16 bases remaining between them. The CDR3 length is 16 residues. This CDR3 reads CSVVGGGAGSGNTIYF. The CDR3 DNA is TGCAGCGTTGTAGGGGGTGGTGCGGGCTCTGGAAACACCATATATTTT.

The chain joins TRBV28 to TRBJ2-7; D might be TRBD2 (5 bases). The CDR3 is 13 amino acids. CDR1 and CDR2 from the germline V gene are MDHEN and SYDVKM. Trimming removed 3 bases at V and 3 bases at J, with 9 bases between. The CDR3 DNA follows: TGTGCCAGCAGTTTTGGCCGGGACTACGAGCAGTACTTC. Translated, it gives CASSFGRDYEQYF.

V is TRBV6-5 and J is TRBJ2-2; 7 bases line up with TRBD1. V trimming: 9 bases; J trimming: 4 bases; junction bases outside the gene matches: 8. This CDR3 has 14 amino acids. CDR1 and CDR2 (germline): MNHEY, SVGAGI. The DNA for the CDR3 is TGTGCCAGTATGGGACAGCCAACCACCGGGGAGCTGTTTTTT. Its protein is CASMGQPTTGELFF.

The CDR3 DNA reads TGTGCCAGTAGTGTGTCGCGGGAGCGGATAGATACGCAGTATTTT. This codes for CASSVSRERIDTQYF. The V and J genes are TRBV19 and TRBJ2-3; 7 nucleotides line up with TRBD2. This CDR3 has 15 residues. The V gene end was trimmed by 5 bases and the J gene end by 5 bases; junction bases not matched to a gene: 10. CDR1 is LNHDA, CDR2 SQIVND, per germline (reference sequence).

This rearrangement joins TRBV7-2 to TRBJ2-7; 11 bases agree with TRBD2. Germline V CDR1 and CDR2: SGHTA, FQGNSA. Unmatched junction bases numbered 7, after V lost 1 base and J lost 5 bases. This CDR3 contains 16 residues. CDR3 coding DNA: TGTGCCAGCAGCTTAGGGGCTAGCGGGGGGTGGAACGAGCAGTACTTC. Translation: CASSLGASGGWNEQYF. Variable domain in full (rest from reference TRBV7-2 and TRBJ2-7): GAGVSQSPSNKVTEKGKDVELRCDPISGHTALYWYRQSLGQGLEFLIYFQGNSAPDKSGLPSDRFSAERTGGSVSTLTIQRTQQEDSAVYLCASSLGASGGWNEQYFGPGTRLTVT.

The V call is TRBV3-1 (or the pseudogene TRBV3-2), the J call TRBJ2-7, with TRBD2 as a possible D gene (6 bases). From germline, CDR1 is LGHDT and CDR2 YNNKEL (reference sequence). The CDR3 has 12 residues. The germline V and J ends were trimmed by 6 bases and 2 bases, with 8 bases remaining between them. The CDR3 DNA reads as TGTGCCAGCAGTCGGACTACCTACGAGCAGTACTTC. It yields the protein CASSRTTYEQYF.

The chain recombines TRBV19 with TRBJ2-7; 9 positions match TRBD1. The germline V gene encodes CDR1 LNHDA and CDR2 SQIVND (reference sequence). This CDR3 is 14 amino acids long. The trim removed 1 base at V and 7 bases at J, leaving 5 bases unmatched. The CDR3 nucleotides read TGTGCCAGTAGTATAGCCCGGGACAGGGAAGAGCAGTACTTC. Translated, it gives CASSIARDREEQYF. Full variable domain (rest looked up from reference TRBV19 and TRBJ2-7): DGGITQSPKYLFRKEGQNVTLSCEQNLNHDAMYWYRQDPGQGLRLIYYSQIVNDFQKGDIAEGYSVSREKKESFPLTVTSAQKNPTAFYLCASSIARDREEQYFGPGTRLTVT.

This chain joins TRBV24-1 and TRBJ2-1; 7 nucleotides agree with TRBD1. Germline-derived CDR1 and CDR2 are KGHDR and SFDVKD. The V gene end was trimmed by 4 bases and the J gene end by 4 bases; junction bases not matched to a gene: 9. The CDR3 runs 16 residues. In DNA, the CDR3 is TGTGCCACCAGTGAAGACAGGGAGAAGGAATACAATGAGCAGTTCTTC. It yields the protein CATSEDREKEYNEQFF.

The chain employs TRBV28 and TRBJ1-2; D gene uncertain. The CDR3 totals 13 residues. CDR1 is MDHEN, CDR2 SYDVKM, per germline. V lost 3 bases, J lost 7 bases, and 12 bases lay in between. The chain's CDR3 is CASSFIGVGGYTF. The CDR3 nucleotides are TGTGCCAGCAGTTTTATCGGGGTCGGTGGCTACACCTTC.

This chain uses TRBV9 with TRBJ2-2, with 8 bases aligning to TRBD1. Per the germline V gene, CDR1 is SGDLS and CDR2 is YYNGEE. The CDR3 is 16 residues long. The V gene end was trimmed by 4 bases and the J gene end by 2 bases; junction bases not matched to a gene: 7. The CDR3 region has the DNA TGTGCCAGCAGCACCCAAACAGGGGGTAACACCGGGGAGCTGTTTTTT. It is translated as CASSTQTGGNTGELFF.

The chain joins TRBV28 to TRBJ2-3; 10 bases line up with TRBD1. Per the germline V gene, CDR1 is MDHEN and CDR2 is SYDVKM. The CDR3 is 16 residues long. V trimming: 3 bases; J trimming: 2 bases; junction bases outside the gene matches: 5. The CDR3 bases are TGTGCCAGCAGTTTTAGACAGGGGGCTATCACAGATACGCAGTATTTT. It translates to CASSFRQGAITDTQYF.

The rearrangement joins TRBV7-8 to TRBJ2-2; tentative D call: TRBD1 (5 bases). This CDR3 comprises 15 residues. The germline gives CDR1 SGHVS, CDR2 FQNEAQ. The V end was cut by 1 base, the J end by 3 bases, with 9 bases between. The CDR3 protein is CASSLGRVDTGELFF. CDR3 DNA sequence: TGTGCCAGCAGCTTAGGCAGGGTAGACACCGGGGAGCTGTTTTTT. Together with reference TRBV7-8 and TRBJ2-2, the CDR3 gives the full variable domain: GAGVSQSPRYKVAKRGQDVALRCDPISGHVSLFWYQQALGQGPEFLTYFQNEAQLDKSGLPSDRFFAERPEGSVSTLKIQRTQQEDSAVYLCASSLGRVDTGELFFGEGSRLTVL.

The chain employs TRBV15 and TRBJ2-3; TRBD2 aligns across 13 bases. The junction had 2 bases not matched to a gene; V was cut back by 4 bases and J by 1 base. Germline V gives CDR1 LNHNV, CDR2 YYDKDF (reference sequence). The CDR3 loop spans 16 amino acids. The CDR3 nucleotides are TGTGCCACCAGCATAGGACTAGCGGGAGGCACAGATACGCAGTATTTT. It yields the protein CATSIGLAGGTDTQYF.

This sequence joins TRBV19 and TRBJ2-7, with D tentatively TRBD2 (5 bases). Trimming removed 3 bases from V and 4 bases from J, with 16 bases in between. Germline lookup yields CDR1 LNHDA and CDR2 SQIVND (reference sequence). The CDR3 covers 15 residues. CDR3: CASSMRGGEGYEQYF. Written as DNA, the CDR3 is TGTGCCAGTAGTATGAGAGGAGGAGAGGGATACGAGCAGTACTTC.